The 25 T cell receptor beta chains below were found in one sample sequenced in a study of PD-1 blockade in classical Hodgkin lymphoma. Time point noted: newly diagnosed, previously untreated cHL patient sample. The assay was immunoSEQ multiplex PCR, and TCRdb's table has in-frame clones only and misses some. The sample carries roughly 17,000 clones, roughly nine tenths recorded once. The sequencing input was peripheral blood mononuclear cells (PBMCs). These receptors all come from a human donor with classical Hodgkin lymphoma.

DNA of the CDR3: TGTTCGACGGGGGCGGGAGGGAACACCGGGGAGCTGTTTTTT. The encoded protein is CSTGAGGNTGELFF. The rearrangement uses TRBV28 and TRBJ2-2; 8 nucleotides line up with TRBD2. The CDR3 loop spans 14 amino acids. Looked up from germline, CDR1 is MDHEN and CDR2 is SYDVKM.

This rearrangement joins TRBV19 to TRBJ2-6, with no clear D. Trimming took 4 bases from V and 0 from J, leaving 7 bases between them. Germline V CDR1 and CDR2: LNHDA, SQIVND (reference sequence). The CDR3 consists of 15 residues. This CDR3 reads CASSNGVSGANVLTF. The CDR3 region has the DNA TGTGCCAGTAGTAATGGCGTCTCTGGGGCCAACGTCCTGACTTTC.

The chain links TRBV7-2 to TRBJ2-1; weak D call: TRBD2 (6 bases). This CDR3 is built from 16 residues. Trimming took 4 bases from V and 2 from J, leaving 15 bases between them. Germline CDR1 SGHTA, CDR2 FQGNSA. This CDR3 is CASSSNLASAYNEQFF. In DNA, the CDR3 is TGTGCCAGCAGCTCCAACCTAGCGTCCGCCTACAATGAGCAGTTCTTC.

A few counts support this clone. This chain joins TRBV25-1 and TRBJ2-7, with 10 bases fitting TRBD1. With 10 bases clipped from V and 2 bases from J, the junction kept 11 bases outside the gene matches. CDR3 length: 15 residues. Looked up from germline, CDR1 is MGHDK and CDR2 is SYGVNS. In DNA form, the CDR3 reads TGTGCCACCGTTGAACCCGGGACAGGGGCCTACGAGCAGTACTTC. Translation gives CATVEPGTGAYEQYF.

CDR3 coding DNA: TGTGCCAGCAGCTTAGAGCCGGCAGGGGTGGGCGGTGAGCAGTTCTTC. Protein sequence: CASSLEPAGVGGEQFF. The V and J genes are TRBV11-2 and TRBJ2-1; D perhaps matches TRBD1 (6 bases). V shed 0 bases and J shed 9 bases, with 18 bases lying between them. Germline CDR1 reads SGHAT; CDR2 reads FQNNGV. The CDR3 is made up of 16 amino acids.

In its sample, this clone was seen once. V usage is TRBV7-9 and J usage is TRBJ2-7; no definite D call. V dropped 2 bases and J dropped 2 bases, with 10 bases sitting between them. Germline lookup yields CDR1 SEHNR and CDR2 FQNEAQ (reference sequence). This CDR3 is built from 14 residues. The CDR3 is CASSLSYFPYEQYF. CDR3 in DNA: TGTGCCAGCAGCTTATCCTACTTTCCCTACGAGCAGTACTTC.

CDR3 nucleotide sequence: TGTGCCAGCAGGTCTTCCGGGATGACTAATGAAAAACTGTTTTTT. It translates to CASRSSGMTNEKLFF. The V call is TRBV6-1, the J call TRBJ1-4; no clear D gene. Germline V lookup: CDR1 MNHNS, CDR2 SASEGT. With 6 bases removed from V and 2 bases from J, the gap between germline ends came to 13 bases. This CDR3 has 15 residues.

V is TRBV19 and J is TRBJ1-3; tentative D call: TRBD1 (6 bases). Germline CDR1 reads LNHDA; CDR2 reads SQIVND (reference sequence). Trimming cost V 4 bases and J 9 bases, with 19 bases left between them. This CDR3 region has 15 residues. CDR3 loop: CASSTTGGSTATIYF. CDR3 sequence (DNA): TGTGCCAGTAGTACGACAGGAGGGTCCACGGCCACCATATATTTT.

The chain joins TRBV2 to TRBJ2-4, with 9 positions matching TRBD2. With 5 bases clipped from V and 13 bases from J, the junction kept 12 bases outside the gene matches. Germline assignment: CDR1 SNHLY and CDR2 FYNNEI. CDR3 length equals 14 residues. The CDR3 DNA reads TGTGCCAGCAGTCCACAACTCTTGGGACTAGCCCAGTACTTC. Protein: CASSPQLLGLAQYF.

The chain employs TRBV6-5 and TRBJ2-7; the D call may be TRBD1 or TRBD2 (6 bases each). The CDR3 length is 13 residues. Germline V lookup: CDR1 MNHEY, CDR2 SVGAGI. The V end was cut by 5 bases, the J end by 4 bases, with 12 bases between. In nucleotides, the CDR3 is TGTGCCAGCAGTGCCCCGGGGGCGTACGAGCAGTACTTC. As protein: CASSAPGAYEQYF.

This sequence joins TRBV18 and TRBJ2-5; TRBD1 is a possible D gene (5 bases). Trimming took 1 base from V and 4 from J, leaving 10 bases between them. Per germline, CDR1 KGHSH and CDR2 LQKENI. The CDR3 spans 14 residues. This CDR3 is CASSPLGQGETQYF. As DNA, the CDR3 is TGTGCCAGCTCACCACTGGGGCAGGGAGAGACCCAGTACTTC.

The gene calls are TRBV20-1 and TRBJ2-5, with unresolved D. CDR3 length: 11 amino acids. Germline V gene lookup returns CDR1 DFQATT and CDR2 SNEGSKA (reference sequence). Trimming removed 8 bases at V and 3 bases at J, with 10 bases between. The CDR3 nucleotides read TGCAGTTTAAAACAAGAAGAGACCCAGTACTTC. Translation gives CSLKQEETQYF.

The chain links TRBV28 to TRBJ1-5; 9 nucleotides line up with TRBD1. With 6 bases clipped from V and 2 bases from J, the junction kept 5 bases outside the gene matches. The CDR3 is 15 residues long. Germline V gene sequence: CDR1 MDHEN, CDR2 SYDVKM. The CDR3 nucleotides are TGTGCCAGCAGAACAGGGGGCAGTGGCAATCAGCCCCAGCATTTT. Protein: CASRTGGSGNQPQHF.

The gene calls are TRBV7-2 and TRBJ1-4; tentatively, D is TRBD1 (5 bases). The CDR3 is 16 amino acids. V was trimmed by 0 bases and J by 0 bases, leaving 8 bases between them. CDR1 and CDR2 (germline): SGHTA, FQGNSA. The chain's CDR3 is CASSLAWGATNEKLFF. The CDR3 nucleotides are TGTGCCAGCAGCTTAGCGTGGGGGGCAACTAATGAAAAACTGTTTTTT.

The V gene is TRBV19, the J gene TRBJ2-1; TRBD1 might be the D (5 bases). CDR3 length: 17 residues. The V gene lost 0 bases and the J gene lost 0 bases, with 12 bases spanning the gap. Germline CDR1 is LNHDA and CDR2 is SQIVND (reference sequence). The CDR3 bases are TGTGCCAGTAGTATAGATCTTACCACAGGCTCCTACAATGAGCAGTTCTTC. Translation gives CASSIDLTTGSYNEQFF.

V usage is TRBV7-3 and J usage is TRBJ2-1; 10 bases map to TRBD1. V shed 5 bases, J shed 8 bases, and the junction held 3 bases outside the gene matches. The CDR3 spans 13 residues. The germline gives CDR1 SGHTA, CDR2 FQGTGA. CDR3 sequence: CASSRDRGDEQFF. In nucleotides, the CDR3 is TGTGCCAGCAGCCGGGACAGGGGTGATGAGCAGTTCTTC.

This sequence joins TRBV27 and TRBJ1-2, with a possible D match to TRBD1 (6 bases). There are 15 residues in the CDR3. Between the trimmed V and J ends, which lost 7 bases and 6 bases, there was a span of 21 bases. Germline CDR1 MNHEY, CDR2 SMNVEV (reference sequence). This chain's CDR3 is CASTHGGGTLDGYTF. The CDR3 DNA reads TGTGCCAGCACCCATGGGGGGGGGACATTGGATGGCTACACCTTC.

The chain employs TRBV20-1 and TRBJ2-7; possibly TRBD2 for D (5 bases). V was cut by 5 bases and J by 3 bases, with 8 bases left in between. The CDR3 sequence is 11 residues long. Germline V lookup: CDR1 DFQATT, CDR2 SNEGSKA (reference sequence). The CDR3 reads CSAFRDYEQYF. CDR3 DNA: TGCAGTGCTTTCCGGGACTACGAGCAGTACTTC.

The chain joins TRBV19 to TRBJ2-1, with 9 nucleotides matching TRBD2. The CDR3 length is 16 residues. Germline assignment: CDR1 LNHDA and CDR2 SQIVND (reference sequence). Losses at the gene ends were 4 bases for V and 10 bases for J; bases not matched to a gene: 14. In DNA form, the CDR3 reads TGTGCCAGTAGTAACGACGGACTAGCGCTATGGGGGGAGCAGTTCTTC. Translating gives CASSNDGLALWGEQFF.

V is TRBV5-4 and J is TRBJ2-1, with 9 bases that match TRBD1. The junction had 2 bases not matched to a gene; V was cut back by 0 bases and J by 7 bases. The CDR3 contains 14 residues. Germline lookup yields CDR1 SGHNT and CDR2 YYREEE (reference sequence). CDR3 DNA sequence: TGTGCCAGCAGCTTGGTGGGGACAGGGAATGAGCAGTTCTTC. Residues: CASSLVGTGNEQFF.

The chain combines TRBV27 with TRBJ2-1, with D maybe TRBD1 (5 bases). The germline CDR1 and CDR2 sequences are MNHEY and SMNVEV (reference sequence). The V end was cut by 5 bases, the J end by 4 bases, with 15 bases between. This CDR3 is built from 15 residues. The CDR3 loop reads CASSTAGIGYNEQFF. The CDR3 nucleotides read TGTGCCAGCAGTACGGCAGGGATAGGGTACAATGAGCAGTTCTTC.

V is TRBV27 and J is TRBJ1-5, with D unclear. Germline V gives CDR1 MNHEY, CDR2 SMNVEV (reference sequence). The CDR3 contains 13 residues. V lost 3 bases, J lost 9 bases, and 12 bases lay in between. The CDR3 reads CASSFREGGPQHF. The CDR3, as DNA: TGTGCCAGCAGTTTCCGGGAGGGTGGGCCCCAGCATTTT.

The J gene is TRBJ1-2, the V gene TRBV18; 12 bases map to TRBD1. With V trimmed by 1 base and J by 5 bases, 5 bases remained unmatched. Germline V gene sequence: CDR1 KGHSH, CDR2 LQKENI. The CDR3 covers 16 residues. The CDR3 bases are TGTGCCAGCTCACCACGAGGGGACAGGGGGCAATATGGCTACACCTTC. The encoded protein is CASSPRGDRGQYGYTF.

The chain is built from TRBV6-5 and TRBJ2-3; D tentatively reads TRBD1 or TRBD2 (5 bases each). The CDR3 runs to 11 residues. Deletions cut 6 bases from V and 6 bases from J, with 7 bases between. Germline lookup yields CDR1 MNHEY and CDR2 SVGAGI. This CDR3 reads CASSRDDTQYF. DNA of the CDR3: TGTGCCAGCAGCCGGGACGATACGCAGTATTTT.

The chain is built from TRBV7-2 and TRBJ2-1; 8 bases are a match to TRBD1. V lost 4 bases to trimming and J lost 6 bases; unmatched junction nucleotides: 2. CDR1 and CDR2 from the germline V gene are SGHTA and FQGNSA. The CDR3 totals 13 residues. CDR3 sequence: CASSSDRGNEQFF. In DNA form, the CDR3 reads TGTGCCAGCAGCTCCGACAGGGGCAATGAGCAGTTCTTC.